The T cell receptor (beta chain) under discussion was sequenced for a study of blood T cell repertoires in COVID-19. Study-wide context: Both acute and convalescent COVID-19 samples were obtained from the United States, Italy and Spain. PBMCs, B-cell-depleted T cells, or T cells provided the cDNA or gDNA that made up the material.

TCRdb keeps only in-frame clones here, not all; method: immunoSEQ multiplex PCR. This sample has approximately 82,000 clones, with about 89% found just once. The study assigned cohorts using participant-reported clinical history. From germline, CDR1 is MNHEY and CDR2 SVGAGI. V shed 6 bases, J shed 0 bases, and the junction held 5 bases outside the gene matches. The CDR3 totals 15 residues. V gene TRBV6-5 combines with J gene TRBJ2-1; 7 positions match TRBD2. The clonotype comes from a woman aged 45-59 years with acute COVID-19. The sample was PBMCs or T cells enriched from blood (not recorded which). The DNA for the CDR3 is TGTGCCAGCAGCTGGGAGGGTAGCTCCTACAATGAGCAGTTCTTC. Protein sequence: CASSWEGSSYNEQFF.